Included here is one T cell receptor beta chain sequence, with context. Its antigen is still unknown. Within one base of it there is no much larger clone, and no base qualities were kept. This sample was taken from a study of blood T cell repertoires in COVID-19 (dated by TCRdb to the early 2020s). Broadly, across the study: The collaborator samples originated in the United States, Italy and Spain and spanned the acute and convalescent phases of COVID-19. The material from the prospective study consisted of cDNA or gDNA derived from T cells, B-cell-depleted T cells, or PBMCs. The dataset comprised deeply sampled blood TCRbeta repertoires from subjects exposed to, actively infected with, or recovered from COVID-19. The repertoires were made available in a free public database intended to serve as a resource for research on the immune response to SARS-CoV-2. Samples came from the ongoing ImmuneRACE study (first 160 participants) plus 1,254 subjects from 6 global collaborators. A de-identified subject ID, COVID-19 status, age in years and sex were almost always included in the sample metadata. Where HLA class I and class II types were available, the types were taken from metadata supplied by the sample provider, not from assay-based typing. Findings and caveats that apply to the study as a whole: The quantity of clinical and demographic metadata differed by source and by participant and was supplied without curation.

TCRbeta CDR3 regions were amplified from genomic DNA using the immunoSEQ Assay, a bias-controlled multiplex PCR. The study's own analysis went as follows. The number of nucleated cells in each sample was estimated from the amplification of reference gene primers within the assay. Sequence reads were collapsed and filtered to measure the absolute abundance of every unique TCRbeta CDR3 rearrangement. For each sample, productive Simpson clonality was calculated as the square root of Simpson's diversity index across productive rearrangements. TCRdb took over this immuneACCESS table, retaining in-frame rearrangements with V and J assigned. Such tables are incomplete; in checked studies, under half of the missing clones stem from an unresolved V gene, and the remainder is unexplained. The DNA gave D and trimming, while V, J and clone size come from that table. The sample yields about 26,000 clones; roughly 80% were counted once. 40% to 60% of the sample is held by the ten biggest clonotypes.

Collaborating institutions collected whole blood in K2EDTA tubes following their own protocols. Collaborator samples were shipped for TCRbeta analysis as frozen whole blood, isolated PBMCs, or DNA extracted from either sample type. From its cysteine to its phenylalanine, the CDR3 spans 17 amino acids. Only the CDR3 region is kept as DNA, spanning 51 bases read in frame from base 1. V lost 7 bases and J lost 2 bases; the stretch between them is 21 bases long. The germline V gene yields MDHEN for CDR1 and SYDVKM for CDR2. This TCR was recovered from a man aged 45 to 65 with active or convalescent COVID-19. Sequenced sample: peripheral blood. Rearrangement joined TRBV28 to TRBJ1-5; the best D guess is TRBD1, with 6 bases matching. The CDR3 region has the sequence CASTLGGGGFRNQPQHF. The sequenced DNA is TGTGCCAGCACCCTGGGGGGGGGCGGGTTTCGCAATCAGCCCCAGCATTTT.